This TCR beta chain is drawn from a study of cytomegalovirus exposure and HLA in healthy donors. Whole-study findings and limits: According to an earlier analysis, most TCR beta V segments yielded productive rearrangements about 87% or about 30% of the time.

This CDR3 is 16 amino acids long. Trimming stripped 2 bases from V and 0 bases from J, with 11 bases between. Looked up from germline, CDR1 is LGHNA and CDR2 is YSLEER. On this clone itself: Its antigen is unknown.

The PCR was carried out with 60 Vbeta primers and 13 Jbeta primers. Here immunoSEQ multiplex PCR was the method, and the copy in TCRdb shows in-frame clones only, minus some. Of fewer than 40,000 clones detected, 81% appear once; the ten largest clones hold approximately 8.5%. Sequenced sample: PBMCs. This chain uses TRBV4-3 with TRBJ2-1; maybe TRBD1 (5 bases). This sequence originates from a woman between 40 and 50 years old in good health and CMV-seronegative. The CDR3 reads CASSQNRISSYNEQFF. In nucleotides, the CDR3 is TGCGCCAGCAGCCAAAACAGGATTAGCTCCTACAATGAGCAGTTCTTC.